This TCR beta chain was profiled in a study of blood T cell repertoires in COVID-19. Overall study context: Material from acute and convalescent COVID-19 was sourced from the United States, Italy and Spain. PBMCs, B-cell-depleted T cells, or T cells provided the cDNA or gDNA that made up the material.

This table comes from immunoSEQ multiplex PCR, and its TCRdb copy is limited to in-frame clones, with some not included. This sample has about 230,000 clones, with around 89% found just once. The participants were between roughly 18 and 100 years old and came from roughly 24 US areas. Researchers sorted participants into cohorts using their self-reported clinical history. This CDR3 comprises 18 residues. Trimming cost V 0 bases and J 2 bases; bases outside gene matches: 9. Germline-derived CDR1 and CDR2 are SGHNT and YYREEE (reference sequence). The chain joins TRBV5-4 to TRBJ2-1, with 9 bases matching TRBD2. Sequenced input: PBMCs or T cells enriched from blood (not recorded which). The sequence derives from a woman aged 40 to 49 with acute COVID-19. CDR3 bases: TGTGCCAGCAGCTTGGAGTTTGGCGGGGGGGCCCCCTACAATGAGCAGTTCTTC. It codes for CASSLEFGGGAPYNEQFF.